These 9 T cell receptor beta chains were sequenced from one sample in a study of blood T cell repertoires in COVID-19. Here immunoSEQ multiplex PCR was the method, and the copy in TCRdb shows in-frame clones only, minus some. The table includes a few hundred thousand clones, roughly 90% detected once. Sample: PBMCs or T cells enriched from blood (not recorded which). These receptors were collected from a woman in her twenties or thirties who had recovered from COVID-19.

V and J are TRBV6-5 and TRBJ1-5, with TRBD1 as a possible D gene (5 bases). The CDR3 contains 16 residues. V was shortened by 4 bases and J by 1 base, with 14 bases between the two germline ends. The germline V gene has CDR1 MNHEY and CDR2 SVGAGI. Here the CDR3 reads CASSSHTGGSNQPQHF. DNA of the CDR3: TGTGCCAGCAGTTCCCACACCGGGGGGAGCAATCAGCCCCAGCATTTT.

This rearrangement joins TRBV5-8 to TRBJ1-5, with TRBD1 identical over 7 bases. The CDR3 is made up of 16 amino acids. Germline V CDR1 and CDR2: SGHTS, YDEGEE. V was pared by 4 bases and J by 5 bases, with 12 bases of the junction left unmatched. The chain's CDR3 is CASSLFPGGYDQPQHF. The CDR3 region has the DNA TGTGCCAGCAGCCTATTTCCAGGGGGTTACGATCAGCCCCAGCATTTT.

This clone has just a few counts. The chain is built from TRBV9 and TRBJ1-5; 8 nucleotides line up with TRBD1. The germline V gene has CDR1 SGDLS and CDR2 YYNGEE. The V gene end was trimmed by 3 bases and the J gene end by 0 bases; junction bases not matched to a gene: 5. The CDR3 is made up of 16 amino acids. The CDR3 bases are TGTGCCAGCAGCGGAACAGGGGGTAATAGCAATCAGCCCCAGCATTTT. Translated: CASSGTGGNSNQPQHF.

The rearrangement joins TRBV24-1 to TRBJ2-2; possibly TRBD1 for D (5 bases). This CDR3 comprises 13 residues. Germline CDR1 and CDR2: KGHDR and SFDVKD. V dropped 5 bases and J dropped 4 bases, with 7 bases sitting between them. The chain's CDR3 is CATSAQGTGELFF. CDR3 nucleotide sequence: TGTGCCACCAGTGCTCAGGGCACCGGGGAGCTGTTTTTT.

This rearrangement joins TRBV12-5 to TRBJ1-1, with 8 bases fitting TRBD1. Germline CDR1 and CDR2: LGHNT and FRNRAP. The CDR3 totals 16 residues. V lost 2 bases to trimming and J lost 6 bases; unmatched junction nucleotides: 11. CDR3 sequence reads: CASGLTQQGVLPEAFF. In DNA form, the CDR3 reads TGTGCTAGTGGTTTGACCCAACAGGGGGTGCTTCCTGAAGCTTTCTTT.

The genes are TRBV28 and TRBJ2-5; 10 bases agree with TRBD2. The V segment lost 1 base and the J segment 6 bases; nucleotides outside the gene matches: 5. The CDR3 sequence is 15 residues long. Germline V gene sequence: CDR1 MDHEN, CDR2 SYDVKM. The CDR3 region is CASSLLAGGGKTQYF. The CDR3 DNA reads as TGTGCCAGCAGTTTATTAGCGGGGGGTGGTAAGACCCAGTACTTC.

The chain combines TRBV10-2 with TRBJ1-2, with TRBD1 as a possible D gene (5 bases). V was trimmed by 10 bases and J by 3 bases, leaving 18 bases between them. The V gene's germline CDR1 is WSHSY and CDR2 SAAADI. The CDR3 loop spans 14 amino acids. CDR3 sequence: CATKTRGSDYGYTF. CDR3 sequence (DNA): TGCGCCACCAAAACAAGGGGATCGGACTATGGCTACACCTTC.

The chain is built from TRBV25-1 and TRBJ1-1, with D possibly matching TRBD1 (5 bases). CDR1 and CDR2 from the germline V gene are MGHDK and SYGVNS. This CDR3 contains 14 residues. The V end lost 1 base, the J end lost 5 bases, and 11 bases lay between the germline ends. CDR3 DNA: TGTGCCAGCAGTGAATTAGGGGAAAGAACTGAAGCTTTCTTT. As protein: CASSELGERTEAFF.

The chain combines TRBV28 with TRBJ2-1; TRBD2 matches 10 bases. V lost 5 bases to trimming and J lost 11 bases; unmatched junction nucleotides: 6. CDR1 is MDHEN, CDR2 SYDVKM, per germline. The CDR3 sequence is 13 residues long. In DNA, the CDR3 is TGTGCCAGCAGTCCGGCACTAGCGGGGAAGCAGTTCTTC. Its translation: CASSPALAGKQFF.